The 6 T cell receptor beta chains presented below share a single source sample, sequenced in a study of blood T cell repertoires in COVID-19. Measured with immunoSEQ multiplex PCR; TCRdb has only the in-frame clones, and not every one. Here the sample spans 200,000 or so clones, over 75% being singletons. The specimen sequenced was peripheral blood. The receptors shown here come from a man aged 35 to 55 with active or convalescent COVID-19.

The rearrangement uses TRBV11-1 and TRBJ2-7; D unresolved. Trimming stripped 6 bases from V and 3 bases from J, with 18 bases between. Looked up from germline, CDR1 is SGHAT and CDR2 is FQDESV (reference sequence). CDR3 length: 15 residues. The DNA of the CDR3 is TGTGCCAGCAGGCCTCCCAGGCCACCACACTACGAGCAGTACTTC. As protein: CASRPPRPPHYEQYF.

This rearrangement joins TRBV5-6 to TRBJ2-1, with TRBD2 matching 10 bases. In germline, CDR1 is SGHDT, CDR2 YYEEEE. Trimming took 0 bases from V and 4 from J; bases not matched to a gene: 4. The CDR3 consists of 16 residues. This chain's CDR3 is CASSLEGLAYYNEQFF. CDR3 DNA: TGTGCCAGCAGCTTGGAGGGACTAGCGTATTACAATGAGCAGTTCTTC.

V and J are TRBV7-9 and TRBJ1-4; D is possibly TRBD1 (6 bases). V lost 6 bases, J lost 4 bases, and 21 bases lay in between. The germline gives CDR1 SEHNR, CDR2 FQNEAQ (reference sequence). The CDR3 contains 17 residues. The DNA for the CDR3 is TGTGCCAGCAGTCCCCAAATCCGACAGGCCTTTAATGAAAAACTGTTTTTT. It codes for CASSPQIRQAFNEKLFF.

This clone was recorded at least ten times. The rearrangement uses TRBV5-1 and TRBJ1-1, with a weak D call TRBD1 (5 bases). V was pared by 2 bases and J by 5 bases, with 10 bases between. The germline V gene has CDR1 SGHRS and CDR2 YFSETQ. CDR3 length equals 13 residues. For the CDR3, the DNA is TGCGCCAGCAGCTTAGGGGTGAGGACTGAAGCTTTCTTT. It specifies CASSLGVRTEAFF.

In this sample, this clone turned up a few times. CDR3 residues: CASSWGTPYEQYF. The CDR3 region has the DNA TGTGCCAGCAGCTGGGGGACACCCTACGAGCAGTACTTC. V gene TRBV11-3 combines with J gene TRBJ2-7, with a tentative D call TRBD1 (6 bases). CDR1 SGHNT and CDR2 YENEEA come from the germline V gene. This CDR3 contains 13 residues. Between the trimmed V and J ends, which lost 4 bases and 2 bases, there was a span of 9 bases. Together with reference TRBV11-3 and TRBJ2-7, the CDR3 gives the full variable domain: EAGVVQSPRYKIIEKKQPVAFWCNPISGHNTLYWYLQNLGQGPELLIRYENEEAVDDSQLPKDRFSAERLKGVDSTLKIQPAELGDSAVYLCASSWGTPYEQYFGPGTRLTVT.

This chain uses TRBV21-1 with TRBJ1-2; no check of the table's D call, TRBD1, against the DNA was made. TRBV21-1 is a recognized pseudogene. The CDR3 covers 17 residues. DNA for the CDR3: TGTGCCAGCAGCAAAGAGGTTGGACAGACCTATAACTATGGCTACACCTTC. As protein: CASSKEVGQTYNYGYTF.